The 3 T cell receptor beta chains below were found in one sample sequenced in a study of T cell responses to AZD1222 COVID-19 vaccine. TCRdb keeps only in-frame clones here, not all; method: immunoSEQ multiplex PCR. The sample carries roughly 130,000 clones, roughly 88% recorded once. The specimen was peripheral blood, collected on day 0 of AZD1222 vaccination. The receptors were sampled from an adult in good health.

The genes are TRBV6-1 and TRBJ1-6; D is ambiguous. V was cut by 3 bases and J by 0 bases, with 6 bases left in between. Germline assignment: CDR1 MNHNS and CDR2 SASEGT. The CDR3 runs 15 residues. The CDR3 protein is CASSERSSYNSPLHF. The CDR3 nucleotides read TGTGCCAGCAGTGAGCGCAGCTCCTATAATTCACCCCTCCACTTT.

This clone showed up just a few times. V usage is TRBV9 and J usage is TRBJ2-2; D is unclear. V was shortened by 3 bases and J by 0 bases, with 12 bases between the two germline ends. This CDR3 region has 16 residues. Germline V gives CDR1 SGDLS, CDR2 YYNGEE. The chain's CDR3 is CASSGSRYSNTGELFF. The DNA of the CDR3 is TGTGCCAGCAGCGGATCTAGGTATTCGAACACCGGGGAGCTGTTTTTT.

This clone was found once. The rearrangement uses TRBV10-3 and TRBJ1-5; D ambiguous. CDR3 length equals 17 residues. Trimming left V 0 bases short and J 2 bases short, with 14 bases between. Germline V CDR1 and CDR2: ENHRY, SYGVKD. The CDR3 reads CAISESSKGRGNQPQHF. CDR3 DNA: TGTGCCATCAGTGAGTCGTCGAAGGGTCGGGGCAATCAGCCCCAGCATTTT.